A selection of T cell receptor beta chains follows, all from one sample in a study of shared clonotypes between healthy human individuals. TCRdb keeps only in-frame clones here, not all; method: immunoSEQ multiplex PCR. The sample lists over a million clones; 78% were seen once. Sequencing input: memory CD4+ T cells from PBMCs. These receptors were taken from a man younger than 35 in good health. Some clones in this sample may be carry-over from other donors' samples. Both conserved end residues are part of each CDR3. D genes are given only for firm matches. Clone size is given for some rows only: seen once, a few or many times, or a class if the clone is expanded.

CDR3 protein: CASIPDRGVTEAFF
CDR3 DNA: TGTGCCAGCATTCCGGACAGGGGGGTCACTGAAGCTTTCTTT
clone size: .
D gene: TRBD1
J gene: TRBJ1-1
V gene: TRBV2

CDR3 protein: CASSPERLGGETQYF
CDR3 DNA: TGTGCCAGCAGCCCTGAGCGACTAGGGGGGGAGACCCAGTACTTC
clone size: .
D gene: .
J gene: TRBJ2-5
V gene: TRBV11-2

CDR3 protein: CASSSRAEGNTIYF
CDR3 DNA: TGTGCCAGCAGTTCCAGGGCAGAGGGAAACACCATATATTTT
clone size: .
D gene: .
J gene: TRBJ1-3
V gene: TRBV27

CDR3 protein: CASSAQGYGELFF
CDR3 DNA: TGTGCCAGCAGCGCTCAGGGCTACGGGGAGCTGTTTTTT
clone size: .
D gene: .
J gene: TRBJ2-2
V gene: TRBV9

CDR3 protein: CASTRGTAYGGYTF
CDR3 DNA: TGTGCCAGCACCCGCGGGACGGCCTATGGGGGCTACACCTTC
clone size: .
D gene: .
J gene: TRBJ1-2
V gene: TRBV6-1

CDR3 protein: CASSLGPSMSPQHF
CDR3 DNA: TGTGCCAGCAGTCTAGGACCTTCAATGTCGCCCCAGCATTTT
clone size: few
D gene: .
J gene: TRBJ1-5
V gene: TRBV27

CDR3 protein: CASSSGLDQETQYF
CDR3 DNA: TGTGCCAGCAGCTCGGGACTGGATCAAGAGACCCAGTACTTC
clone size: many
D gene: .
J gene: TRBJ2-5
V gene: TRBV5-4

CDR3 protein: CASSVGTGNTDTQYF
CDR3 DNA: TGTGCCAGCAGCGTCGGGACAGGGAACACAGATACGCAGTATTTT
clone size: .
D gene: TRBD1
J gene: TRBJ2-3
V gene: TRBV9

CDR3 protein: CASSLSGGPGNTIYF
CDR3 DNA: TGCGCCAGCAGCCTCTCAGGGGGCCCAGGAAACACCATATATTTT
clone size: .
D gene: TRBD1
J gene: TRBJ1-3
V gene: TRBV5-1

CDR3 protein: CASTNAVQGSEAFF
CDR3 DNA: TGTGCCAGCACCAACGCGGTCCAGGGGTCTGAAGCTTTCTTT
clone size: .
D gene: .
J gene: TRBJ1-1
V gene: TRBV5-8

CDR3 protein: CASSSGVSSGNTIYF
CDR3 DNA: TGTGCCAGCAGTTCGGGGGTAAGCTCTGGAAACACCATATATTTT
clone size: once
D gene: .
J gene: TRBJ1-3
V gene: TRBV27

CDR3 protein: CASSRWGGGNQPQHF
CDR3 DNA: TGTGCCAGCAGCCGGTGGGGAGGCGGCAATCAGCCCCAGCATTTT
clone size: .
D gene: .
J gene: TRBJ1-5
V gene: TRBV5-4

CDR3 protein: CASSTTKGGAGVSEQYF
CDR3 DNA: TGTGCCAGCAGCACCACAAAAGGGGGCGCGGGAGTTTCCGAGCAGTACTTC
clone size: .
D gene: .
J gene: TRBJ2-7
V gene: TRBV5-4

CDR3 protein: CASSLPGAETQYF
CDR3 DNA: TGCGCCAGCAGCCTCCCAGGGGCCGAGACCCAGTACTTC
clone size: once
D gene: .
J gene: TRBJ2-5
V gene: TRBV4-1

CDR3 protein: CASSPRDRATGELFF
CDR3 DNA: TGTGCCAGCAGCCCGCGCGACAGGGCCACCGGGGAGCTGTTTTTT
clone size: .
D gene: TRBD1
J gene: TRBJ2-2
V gene: TRBV7-8

CDR3 protein: CASSQDWATGTDTQYF
CDR3 DNA: TGCGCCAGCAGCCAAGACTGGGCCACGGGCACAGATACGCAGTATTTT
clone size: .
D gene: .
J gene: TRBJ2-3
V gene: TRBV4-3

CDR3 protein: CASSVGAGNTGELFF
CDR3 DNA: TGTGCCAGCAGCGTAGGAGCGGGGAACACCGGGGAGCTGTTTTTT
clone size: few
D gene: .
J gene: TRBJ2-2
V gene: TRBV9

CDR3 protein: CASYSGKGSNEQFF
CDR3 DNA: TGCGCCAGCTATAGCGGGAAGGGGTCCAATGAGCAGTTCTTC
clone size: .
D gene: TRBD2
J gene: TRBJ2-1
V gene: TRBV10-1

CDR3 protein: CASSLGRTSYEQYF
CDR3 DNA: TGTGCCAGCAGCTTAGGGAGAACCTCCTACGAGCAGTACTTC
clone size: .
D gene: .
J gene: TRBJ2-7
V gene: TRBV11-1

CDR3 protein: CASSSRRIQETQYF
CDR3 DNA: TGTGCCAGCAGCTCAAGACGGATCCAAGAGACCCAGTACTTC
clone size: .
D gene: .
J gene: TRBJ2-5
V gene: TRBV5-6

CDR3 protein: CASSPGSGRGIPGGYTF
CDR3 DNA: TGTGCCAGCAGCCCCGGTTCCGGCAGGGGAATACCTGGTGGCTACACCTTC
clone size: .
D gene: .
J gene: TRBJ1-2
V gene: TRBV7-2

CDR3 protein: CATSSLSNQPQHF
CDR3 DNA: TGTGCCACCAGCAGCCTTAGCAATCAGCCCCAGCATTTT
clone size: .
D gene: .
J gene: TRBJ1-5
V gene: TRBV15

CDR3 protein: CASGRDRGGEQYF
CDR3 DNA: TGTGCCAGCGGCAGGGACAGGGGCGGCGAGCAGTACTTC
clone size: .
D gene: TRBD1
J gene: TRBJ2-7
V gene: TRBV7-2

CDR3 protein: CASGSNVGGYTF
CDR3 DNA: TGTGCCAGCGGCTCAAATGTTGGTGGCTACACCTTC
clone size: .
D gene: .
J gene: TRBJ1-2
V gene: TRBV28

CDR3 protein: CASSSQTDYEQYF
CDR3 DNA: TGTGCCAGCAGCTCCCAGACAGACTACGAGCAGTACTTC
clone size: .
D gene: .
J gene: TRBJ2-7
V gene: TRBV11-3

CDR3 protein: CASSLFTGTNYGYTF
CDR3 DNA: TGTGCCAGCAGCCTTTTCACGGGGACTAACTATGGCTACACCTTC
clone size: .
D gene: .
J gene: TRBJ1-2
V gene: TRBV7-9

CDR3 protein: CASSQDRTSGKNIQYF
CDR3 DNA: TGCGCCAGCAGCCAGGATAGGACTAGCGGTAAAAACATTCAGTACTTC
clone size: .
D gene: TRBD2
J gene: TRBJ2-4
V gene: TRBV4-1

CDR3 protein: CSVGGTAYGYTF
CDR3 DNA: TGCAGCGTTGGGGGGACAGCCTATGGCTACACCTTC
clone size: .
D gene: TRBD1
J gene: TRBJ1-2
V gene: TRBV29-1

CDR3 protein: CASSPPAGAKNIQYF
CDR3 DNA: TGTGCCAGCTCACCCCCAGCGGGAGCCAAAAACATTCAGTACTTC
clone size: .
D gene: .
J gene: TRBJ2-4
V gene: TRBV18

CDR3 protein: CASRGQGEPQHF
CDR3 DNA: TGTGCCAGCAGGGGACAGGGGGAGCCCCAGCATTTT
clone size: .
D gene: TRBD1
J gene: TRBJ1-5
V gene: TRBV28

CDR3 protein: CASKRDDYEQYF
CDR3 DNA: TGTGCCAGCAAGAGGGACGACTACGAGCAGTACTTC
clone size: .
D gene: .
J gene: TRBJ2-7
V gene: TRBV2

CDR3 protein: CASTAGRNEQFF
CDR3 DNA: TGTGCCAGCACGGCAGGGAGGAATGAGCAGTTCTTC
clone size: .
D gene: .
J gene: TRBJ2-1
V gene: TRBV6-1

CDR3 protein: CASSVMDRGLYGYTF
CDR3 DNA: TGTGCCAGCAGCGTAATGGACAGGGGGCTCTATGGCTACACCTTC
clone size: many
D gene: TRBD1
J gene: TRBJ1-2
V gene: TRBV9

CDR3 protein: CASSIRVGGGPLNEQFF
CDR3 DNA: TGTGCCAGTAGTATAAGGGTCGGGGGGGGCCCCCTAAATGAGCAGTTCTTC
clone size: once
D gene: TRBD2
J gene: TRBJ2-1
V gene: TRBV19

CDR3 protein: CASSPGRSWNTEAFF
CDR3 DNA: TGTGCCAGCAGCCCAGGACGGTCGTGGAACACTGAAGCTTTCTTT
clone size: .
D gene: .
J gene: TRBJ1-1
V gene: TRBV11-3

CDR3 protein: CASSTRTGNGYTF
CDR3 DNA: TGTGCCAGCAGTACCCGGACAGGGAATGGCTACACCTTC
clone size: .
D gene: TRBD1
J gene: TRBJ1-2
V gene: TRBV27

CDR3 protein: CASRTAWYEQYF
CDR3 DNA: TGTGCCTCAAGGACAGCATGGTACGAGCAGTACTTC
clone size: few
D gene: .
J gene: TRBJ2-7
V gene: TRBV30

CDR3 protein: CASSGVTSGDNEQFF
CDR3 DNA: TGTGCCAGCAGTGGGGTGACTAGCGGCGACAATGAGCAGTTCTTC
clone size: .
D gene: TRBD2
J gene: TRBJ2-1
V gene: TRBV2

CDR3 protein: CASSHRPHGLAGALVGSSYNEQFF
CDR3 DNA: TGTGCCAGCAGCCACCGGCCCCACGGCCTAGCGGGAGCCCTAGTAGGGAGCTCCTACAATGAGCAGTTCTTC
clone size: few
D gene: TRBD2
J gene: TRBJ2-1
V gene: TRBV13

CDR3 protein: CASSSNIKQGFNQPQHF
CDR3 DNA: TGTGCCAGCAGTTCTAACATTAAACAGGGCTTCAATCAGCCCCAGCATTTT
clone size: .
D gene: .
J gene: TRBJ1-5
V gene: TRBV28

CDR3 protein: CASSSTGTVSYNEQFF
CDR3 DNA: TGTGCCAGCAGTTCGACCGGGACAGTTTCCTACAATGAGCAGTTCTTC
clone size: .
D gene: TRBD1
J gene: TRBJ2-1
V gene: TRBV28

CDR3 protein: CASSVSTSGRTDTQYF
CDR3 DNA: TGCGCCAGCAGCGTGTCGACTAGCGGGAGAACAGATACGCAGTATTTT
clone size: .
D gene: TRBD2
J gene: TRBJ2-3
V gene: TRBV5-1

CDR3 protein: CASYRGERGQPQHF
CDR3 DNA: TGTGCCAGCTACCGGGGGGAGAGAGGTCAGCCCCAGCATTTT
clone size: .
D gene: .
J gene: TRBJ1-5
V gene: TRBV6-6

CDR3 protein: CAWSHRPRGVDTQYF
CDR3 DNA: TGTGCCTGGAGTCACCGGCCGCGAGGTGTAGATACGCAGTATTTT
clone size: .
D gene: .
J gene: TRBJ2-3
V gene: TRBV30

CDR3 protein: CASSYLGQPSSYEQYF
CDR3 DNA: TGCGCCAGCAGCTACCTGGGCCAACCGAGCTCCTACGAGCAGTACTTC
clone size: .
D gene: .
J gene: TRBJ2-7
V gene: TRBV5-1

CDR3 protein: CATSRGDLHPGNQPQHF
CDR3 DNA: TGTGCCACCAGCAGAGGGGACTTACACCCGGGCAATCAGCCCCAGCATTTT
clone size: .
D gene: .
J gene: TRBJ1-5
V gene: TRBV15

CDR3 protein: CASSTPTGVNTEAFF
CDR3 DNA: TGCGCCAGCAGCACCCCGACAGGGGTGAACACTGAAGCTTTCTTT
clone size: few
D gene: TRBD1
J gene: TRBJ1-1
V gene: TRBV5-1

CDR3 protein: CASSEEGGTEAFF
CDR3 DNA: TGTGCCAGCAGTGAGGAGGGAGGCACTGAAGCTTTCTTT
clone size: few
D gene: .
J gene: TRBJ1-1
V gene: TRBV6-1